A selection of T cell receptor beta chains follows, all from one sample in a study of blood T cells in healthy people across ages. Using its own MiXCR run on the 5' RACE reads, TCRdb lists one record per CDR3 protein. This sample has 700,000 to 950,000 distinct CDR3 sequences; roughly 47% occur once, and the top ten carry around a fifth. The sequencing sample was made of blood. These receptors all come from an older woman in good health. The CDR3 runs from the conserved cysteine through the conserved F or W. Each record gives: D gene, J gene, V gene, clone size, CDR3 protein, CDR3 DNA. The D gene is left open where the match is weak. A row's size may be missing; if present it is once, few, many or a size class.

d_call: -; j_call: TRBJ2-7; v_call: TRBV24-1; clone_size: -; cdr3_aa: CATTGVPYNEQYF; cdr3_nt: TGTGCCACCACCGGGGTCCCCTACAATGAGCAGTACTTC
d_call: TRBD1; j_call: TRBJ1-6; v_call: TRBV20-1; clone_size: -; cdr3_aa: CSASADRTSPLHF; cdr3_nt: TGCAGTGCCAGCGCGGACAGGACCTCACCCCTCCACTTT
d_call: -; j_call: TRBJ2-2; v_call: TRBV11-2; clone_size: -; cdr3_aa: CASSFGGGRTGELFF; cdr3_nt: TGTGCCAGCAGCTTCGGCGGGGGCCGCACCGGGGAGCTGTTTTTT
d_call: TRBD1; j_call: TRBJ2-7; v_call: TRBV6-6; clone_size: -; cdr3_aa: CASRDRGSGGTYEQYF; cdr3_nt: TGTGCTTCGCGGGACAGGGGTAGCGGAGGGACCTACGAGCAGTACTTC
d_call: TRBD1; j_call: TRBJ2-7; v_call: TRBV4-1; clone_size: -; cdr3_aa: CASARDRGSYEQYF; cdr3_nt: TGCGCCAGCGCCCGGGACAGGGGTTCCTACGAGCAGTACTTC
d_call: -; j_call: TRBJ2-3; v_call: TRBV4-3; clone_size: -; cdr3_aa: CASSPSYLTDTQYF; cdr3_nt: TGCGCCAGCAGCCCGAGCTACCTCACAGATACGCAGTATTTT
d_call: -; j_call: TRBJ1-5; v_call: TRBV18; clone_size: -; cdr3_aa: CASSPEGNQPQHF; cdr3_nt: TGTGCCAGCTCACCAGAAGGCAATCAGCCCCAGCATTTT
d_call: -; j_call: TRBJ2-7; v_call: TRBV11-2; clone_size: many; cdr3_aa: CASSLGGAEQYF; cdr3_nt: TGTGCCAGCAGCTTGGGGGGAGCCGAGCAGTACTTC
d_call: -; j_call: TRBJ2-5; v_call: TRBV27; clone_size: -; cdr3_aa: CASSPRTVGETQYF; cdr3_nt: TGTGCCAGCAGTCCCAGGACAGTGGGAGAGACCCAGTACTTC
d_call: TRBD2; j_call: TRBJ2-3; v_call: TRBV9; clone_size: few; cdr3_aa: CASSAMTSGSADTQYF; cdr3_nt: TGTGCCAGCAGCGCTATGACTAGCGGGAGTGCAGATACGCAGTATTTT
d_call: -; j_call: TRBJ1-6; v_call: TRBV7-9; clone_size: -; cdr3_aa: CASSSTWGSPLHF; cdr3_nt: TGTGCCAGCAGCTCAACTTGGGGTTCACCCCTCCACTTT